What follows describes a single T cell receptor beta chain. Clones were read by immunoSEQ multiplex PCR, and TCRdb kept only the in-frame ones, dropping some. Of tens of thousands of clones listed, approximately 87% are singletons. This entry is derived from a study of memory CD8 T cells in hepatitis C reinfection. The wider study: A couple of donors cleared primary HCV but became chronic after reinfection. HCV reinfection meant a positive HCV RNA test after two negative tests at least 60 days apart. Samples at peak reinfection came 3 to 8 weeks post-detection.

The time point here: peak reinfection, 3 to 8 weeks after reinfection detection. TCR sequencing was done directly ex vivo on sorted cells, without expansion in vitro. A couple of donors provided sorted CD3+ CD8+ CD45RO- naive CD8 T cells at all three reinfection time points. Germline V CDR1 and CDR2: SEHNR, FQNEAQ (reference sequence). V was clipped by 3 bases and J by 3 bases; unmatched bases: 10. The CDR3 sequence is 17 residues long. The rearrangement uses TRBV7-9 and TRBJ2-3; 9 nucleotides align to TRBD2. The sequence was collected from a man aged 18 to 30 with hepatitis C virus infection. Sequencing was done on a sample of naive CD8+ T cells sorted from blood. In DNA, the CDR3 is TGTGCCAGCAGCTTGGGTCCTAGCGGGGTTCGGACAGATACGCAGTATTTT. Translation: CASSLGPSGVRTDTQYF.